This T cell receptor beta chain was retrieved from a study of beta chain features in type 1 diabetes listed by TCRdb under 2018. About the investigation overall: Mean age, gender distribution, total cell number and subset yield did not differ between patients and healthy donors. A total of approximately 110,000,000 sorted cells were examined across all samples, and a strong correlation was observed between cell number per subset and RNA yield. The study compared TCRB repertoires of sorted circulating CD4+ T cell subsets between recently diagnosed type 1 diabetes patients and matched healthy donors. Regulatory and stem cell-like memory subsets were isolated from only 8 patients and roughly 8 healthy donors, whereas naive and central memory subsets came from all 28 donors. Findings and caveats that apply to the study as a whole: At VDJ recombination sites, patients with type 1 diabetes made fewer insertions and deleted more nucleotides, a pattern implying thymic rearrangement abnormalities. The naive, central memory and regulatory TCRB repertoires appeared to resemble one another more closely among patients than among healthy donors. Because cDNA was sequenced instead of genomic DNA, highly expressing activated cells could be over-represented, though the groups showed no difference in activation or CD3 levels. Because small numbers of individuals were included in the HLA sub-analyses, any influence of HLA type on TCRB rearrangement was left unresolved. PCR might favor shorter templates, but patient and control samples were amplified and corrected together, so any skew would affect both groups equally. A moderate but significant shortening of TCRB CDR3 length was observed in type 1 diabetes patients in all four CD4+ subsets.

From the cysteine up to the phenylalanine, the CDR3 has a length of 12 residues. Kept here is only the CDR3 DNA, which spans 36 bases and is read in frame from base 1. The trim is 10 bases for V and 3 bases for J, with a gap of 13 bases between the germline ends. According to the germline V gene (reference sequence), CDR1 reads SEHNR and CDR2 reads FQNEAQ. The entire amount of isolated RNA was reverse transcribed using the High Capacity cDNA Reverse Transcription Kit, so the sequenced TCRB transcripts were expressed ones. Naive, central memory and regulatory T cell samples underwent deep immunoSEQ sequencing, averaging about 3.57 million total reads per sample. Sorted cells were lysed in RLT buffer and RNA was extracted with DNase-treated RNeasy Micro or Mini kits, depending on cell number. Each cell subset was processed on its own to prevent cross-contamination, while patient and healthy donor samples were processed together. Using the immunoSEQ multiplex PCR, TCRB sequences were amplified from cDNA into 87-bp fragments spanning the CDR3 region. The amplicons were sequenced using the Illumina HiSeq platform. The authors' analysis ran thus. PCR bias was corrected computationally using synthetic template baselines, and reads within Hamming distance 2 were collapsed, with unmergeable singletons discarded. Reads were aligned against IMGT to assign V, D and J genes, CDR3 length and insertions or deletions at six rearrangement sites. Clonotype counts were normalized to sorted cell number within each subset before computing true diversity and Gini coefficients with the tcR R package. The overlap coefficient, calculated on TCRB nucleotide sequences, was used to measure repertoire sharing. What TCRdb holds here is the immuneACCESS table cut down to in-frame rearrangements. Part of the clones is not present; checked against another copy, under half of the missing clones reflect an unresolved V gene, and the others are unexplained. The V and J calls and the clone size are those of that table, but D and trimming were determined from the DNA. Here the sample has 150,000 to 180,000 clones; less than 9.5% occur a single time. The ten largest clones take up less than 0.85% of the sample.

This clone was counted ten times or more. This clone's antigen is unknown. No much larger clone exists at a distance of one base, and base qualities are not known. Each donor gave one peripheral blood draw, averaging about 120 mL, which was collected into heparinised tubes. Using a panel that included CD45RO, CCR7, CD25, CD127, CD95 and CD27, naive, central memory, regulatory and stem cell-like memory CD4+ T cells were sorted on a BD FACSAria II. A purity above 95% was achieved for all sorted populations. PBMCs were separated immediately by Lymphoprep density gradient centrifugation and were stained directly, without being cultured. So that batch effects would be minimized, each experiment stained and sorted samples in pairs, pairing one healthy donor with one patient.

Recombination linked TRBV7-9 to TRBJ2-7, with no reliable assignment of the D segment. Sequencing used central memory CD4+ T cells from blood. This receptor was taken from a man aged 18 to 30 in good health. The sequenced DNA: TGTGCCACCCGAGGTCCCAACTACGAGCAGTACTTC. The translation is CATRGPNYEQYF.